A selection of T cell receptor beta chains follows, all from one sample in a study of shared T cell receptors in the human thymus. Sequencing was performed with immunoSEQ multiplex PCR; in TCRdb, only in-frame clones are kept and a portion is missing. This sample carries roughly 660,000 clones, roughly 90% of them seen once, and the ten largest clones take 0.01%. Another study also made use of these data, one on human thymus T cells.

The source material was thymocytes. Receptors were obtained from a boy younger than two with a congenital heart defect. Each CDR3 is given with its conserved first and last residue. A D gene is named only where the DNA matches it firmly. Clone sizes are given selectively: once, few, many, or a class where the clone is expanded.

d_call	j_call	clone_size	cdr3_length	v_call	cdr3_nt	cdr3_aa
TRBD2	TRBJ2-7	NA	17	TRBV11-2	TGTGCCAGCAGCTTAGTGCCCAGGGGACTAGCGGGAACCGAGCAGTACTTC	CASSLVPRGLAGTEQYF
NA	TRBJ2-2	NA	17	TRBV7-2	TGTGCCAGCAGCTTAGCCCGACAGCCCCGTGGGACCGGGGAGCTGTTTTTT	CASSLARQPRGTGELFF
NA	TRBJ2-3	few	19	TRBV9	TGTGCCAGCAGCGTAGGCCCGGAGCCGGTGGCAAGTGGCACAGATACGCAGTATTTT	CASSVGPEPVASGTDTQYF
NA	TRBJ1-3	NA	13	TRBV10-3	TGTGCCATAGCAGGACACGCTGGAAACACCATATATTTT	CAIAGHAGNTIYF
TRBD1	TRBJ2-7	NA	15	TRBV11-2	TGTGCCAGCAGACATGACAGGGCTATTTTTATCGAGCAGTACTTC	CASRHDRAIFIEQYF
NA	TRBJ2-7	once	11	TRBV20-1	TGCAGTGCTAGATCGCGGAACGAGCAGTACTTC	CSARSRNEQYF
TRBD2	TRBJ2-3	NA	16	TRBV4-3	TGCGCCAGCAGCCAAGGCTCGGGAGGTTTCACAGATACGCAGTATTTT	CASSQGSGGFTDTQYF
TRBD1	TRBJ1-1	NA	18	TRBV2	TGTGCCAGCAGGAAAACCTGGGACAGGGGGCTGGAGAACACTGAAGCTTTCTTT	CASRKTWDRGLENTEAFF
TRBD2	TRBJ2-3	NA	15	TRBV10-3	TGTGCCATCAGTGAAGGGGCGGGAGGGCCAGCTACGCAGTATTTT	CAISEGAGGPATQYF
NA	TRBJ2-1	NA	15	TRBV11-3	TGTGCCAGCAGCTTAGAGGGAGACTCCTACAATGAGCAGTTCTTC	CASSLEGDSYNEQFF
TRBD1	TRBJ2-1	NA	15	TRBV14	TGTGCCAGCAGCCACAGGGACAGGGCCTACAATGAGCAGTTCTTC	CASSHRDRAYNEQFF
NA	TRBJ2-5	NA	14	TRBV4-1	TGCGCCAGCAGCCAAGAACGGGGTAGGGAGACCCAGTACTTC	CASSQERGRETQYF
TRBD2	TRBJ2-3	NA	16	TRBV2	TGTGCCAGCACAACTAGCGGGAAGGCGGGGGGAGATACGCAGTATTTT	CASTTSGKAGGDTQYF